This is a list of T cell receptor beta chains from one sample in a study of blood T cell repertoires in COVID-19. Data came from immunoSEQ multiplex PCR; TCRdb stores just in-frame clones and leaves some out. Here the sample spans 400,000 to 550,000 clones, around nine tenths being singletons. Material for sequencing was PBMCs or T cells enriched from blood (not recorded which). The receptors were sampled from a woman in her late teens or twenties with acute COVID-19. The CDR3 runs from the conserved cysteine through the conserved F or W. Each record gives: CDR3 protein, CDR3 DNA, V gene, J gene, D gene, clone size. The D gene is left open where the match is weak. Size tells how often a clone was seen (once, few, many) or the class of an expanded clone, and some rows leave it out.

CASSSKLDARSQYF	TGCGCCAGCAGTAGCAAGTTGGATGCTAGGTCCCAGTACTTC	TRBV5-1	TRBJ2-5	-	-
CASSPLRGQETQYF	TGTGCCAGCTCACCTCTTCGGGGACAAGAGACCCAGTACTTC	TRBV18	TRBJ2-5	-	-
CASSYISIRMPYEQYF	TGTGCCAGCAGTTACATCTCAATCAGAATGCCCTACGAGCAGTACTTC	TRBV6-2/TRBV6-3	TRBJ2-7	-	once
CASSVVTGPDTQYF	TGTGCCAGCAGCGTAGTGACAGGTCCAGATACGCAGTATTTT	TRBV7-2	TRBJ2-3	-	-
CASSQKGQPSNYGYTF	TGTGCCAGCAGCCAGAAGGGACAACCTTCTAACTATGGCTACACCTTC	TRBV7-2	TRBJ1-2	-	-
CASRGTGGFPSTGELFF	TGTGCCAGTAGGGGGACAGGGGGCTTTCCGAGCACCGGGGAGCTGTTTTTT	TRBV19	TRBJ2-2	TRBD1	-
CASSRGQGAGSPLHF	TGTGCCAGCAGTAGGGGACAGGGGGCCGGTTCACCCCTCCACTTT	TRBV6-5	TRBJ1-6	TRBD1	-
CAWSRGVGAGGYEQYF	TGTGCCTGGAGTCGGGGAGTGGGAGCGGGAGGCTACGAGCAGTACTTC	TRBV30	TRBJ2-7	TRBD2	-
CASSPGGARGYTF	TGTGCCAGCAGCCCAGGGGGCGCGAGAGGCTACACCTTC	TRBV27	TRBJ1-2	TRBD1	-
CASSLLGQLFMNTEAFF	TGCGCCAGCAGTTTATTGGGACAGCTATTCATGAACACTGAAGCTTTCTTT	TRBV5-1	TRBJ1-1	TRBD1	-
CASSQGAASGGNEQFF	TGTGCCAGCAGCCAAGGCGCGGCTAGCGGGGGCAATGAGCAGTTCTTC	TRBV3-1/TRBV3-2	TRBJ2-1	TRBD2	-
CASSIGGGPNYNEQFF	TGTGCCAGTAGTATTGGGGGAGGGCCAAACTACAATGAGCAGTTCTTC	TRBV19	TRBJ2-1	TRBD2	-
CASGDSQLSGNTIYF	TGTGCCAGTGGGGACTCCCAACTCTCTGGAAACACCATATATTTT	TRBV2	TRBJ1-3	-	-
CASSEAGGGVYEQYF	TGTGCCAGCAGTGAAGCCGGAGGGGGCGTTTACGAGCAGTACTTC	TRBV6-1	TRBJ2-7	-	-
CASSLFSGTVNYEQYF	TGTGCCAGCAGCTTATTCTCCGGGACAGTCAACTACGAGCAGTACTTC	TRBV7-8	TRBJ2-7	TRBD1	-
CATQFGGQGNTGELFF	TGTGCCACACAATTTGGGGGACAGGGGAACACCGGGGAGCTGTTTTTT	TRBV3-1/TRBV3-2	TRBJ2-2	TRBD1	-
CASSDVILTDTQYF	TGTGCCAGCAGTGATGTTATTTTAACAGATACGCAGTATTTT	TRBV2	TRBJ2-3	-	-
CASSIVYLRDINEKLFF	TGTGCCAGTAGTATAGTGTACCTCCGGGACATTAATGAAAAACTGTTTTTT	TRBV19	TRBJ1-4	-	-
CASSLDAYTEAFF	TGTGCCAGCAGCTTAGATGCGTACACTGAAGCTTTCTTT	TRBV7-9	TRBJ1-1	-	-
CASSQIAGVRNEQFF	TGTGCCAGCAGTCAAATAGCGGGAGTCCGCAATGAGCAGTTCTTC	TRBV7-2	TRBJ2-1	TRBD2	-
CSALGSLGRVNGYTF	TGCAGCGCCCTGGGGTCGTTGGGCAGGGTTAATGGCTACACCTTC	TRBV29-1	TRBJ1-2	-	-
CASIRDSAHEQFF	TGTGCCAGCATCAGAGACTCCGCCCATGAGCAGTTCTTC	TRBV28	TRBJ2-1	-	-
CASSPDRDYGYTF	TGTGCCAGCAGCCCGGACAGGGACTATGGCTACACCTTC	TRBV13	TRBJ1-2	TRBD1	-
CASSSTRDRAYEQYF	TGTGCCAGCAGTTCCACCCGGGACAGGGCCTACGAGCAGTACTTC	TRBV11-2	TRBJ2-7	TRBD1	-
CASSPPAGGGGDGYTF	TGTGCCAGCAGTCCCCCCGCTGGGGGAGGGGGAGATGGCTACACCTTC	TRBV28	TRBJ1-2	-	-
CASRADRADQPQHF	TGTGCCAGCAGGGCCGACAGGGCAGATCAGCCCCAGCATTTT	TRBV2	TRBJ1-5	TRBD1	-
CASSSRGRMTEAFF	TGTGCCAGCAGCAGCAGGGGGCGCATGACTGAAGCTTTCTTT	TRBV7-9	TRBJ1-1	TRBD1	-
CSASVETDHYEQYF	TGCAGTGCTAGTGTAGAGACAGACCACTACGAGCAGTACTTC	TRBV20-1	TRBJ2-7	-	once
CASGAGLHNQPQHF	TGTGCCAGTGGGGCAGGGCTTCACAATCAGCCCCAGCATTTT	TRBV19	TRBJ1-5	-	-
CASSYNTLYEQYF	TGTGCCAGCAGTTACAACACCTTATACGAGCAGTACTTC	TRBV6-5	TRBJ2-7	-	-
CASRQGGGETQYF	TGTGCCAGCAGGCAGGGAGGAGGGGAGACCCAGTACTTC	TRBV5-6	TRBJ2-5	-	-
CASRQGVSEQYF	TGTGCCAGCAGACAGGGAGTCTCCGAGCAGTACTTC	TRBV2	TRBJ2-7	-	few
CASSFVRSGNTIYF	TGTGCCAGCAGTTTCGTCCGCTCTGGAAACACCATATATTTT	TRBV28	TRBJ1-3	-	-
CSASSGGALSSYEQYF	TGCAGTGCTAGTTCAGGGGGAGCCCTCAGCTCCTACGAGCAGTACTTC	TRBV20-1	TRBJ2-7	TRBD1	-
CASSLVDRAYGYTF	TGCGCCAGCAGCTTGGTGGACAGGGCCTATGGCTACACCTTC	TRBV5-1	TRBJ1-2	TRBD1	-
CASGVADNKNIQYF	TGTGCCAGCGGAGTAGCGGACAACAAAAACATTCAGTACTTC	TRBV28	TRBJ2-4	-	-
CASSGGQANTEAFF	TGCGCCAGCAGCGGCGGACAGGCTAACACTGAAGCTTTCTTT	TRBV5-1	TRBJ1-1	TRBD1	-
CASSSGTSHEQYF	TGTGCCAGCAGCTCCGGGACTAGTCACGAGCAGTACTTC	TRBV9	TRBJ2-7	TRBD2	-
CASSAPGRWQRSDYGYTF	TGTGCCAGCAGCGCACCGGGGAGGTGGCAGCGCTCAGACTATGGCTACACCTTC	TRBV5-6	TRBJ1-2	-	-
CASSGGQGDEQYF	TGTGCCAGCAGTGGAGGACAGGGCGACGAGCAGTACTTC	TRBV27	TRBJ2-7	TRBD1	-
CASSPRAAGGGSNEQFF	TGTGCCAGCAGCCCGCGAGCTGCGGGGGGCGGCTCCAATGAGCAGTTCTTC	TRBV7-9	TRBJ2-1	TRBD2	-
CASSPTGPREKLFF	TGTGCCAGCAGCCCCACAGGTCCGCGGGAAAAACTGTTTTTT	TRBV7-2	TRBJ1-4	-	-
CAWSPPVGETYNEQFF	TGTGCCTGGAGCCCACCTGTGGGAGAGACCTACAATGAGCAGTTCTTC	TRBV30	TRBJ2-1	-	-
CASRPGTGGPGGTDTQYF	TGTGCCAGCAGACCCGGGACAGGGGGCCCGGGTGGCACAGATACGCAGTATTTT	TRBV2	TRBJ2-3	TRBD1	-